These 22 T cell receptor beta chains were all obtained from the same sample, sequenced in a study of blood T cell repertoires in COVID-19. Produced via immunoSEQ multiplex PCR; TCRdb's table is partial and in-frame only. This sample yields some 65,000 clones, of which approximately 95% are seen a single time; about 2.6% belongs to the top ten. The sample comprised peripheral blood. All receptors derive from a man aged 65 to 79 with active COVID-19.

This clone was counted between two and nine times. The chain has TRBV4-1 and TRBJ2-7; TRBD2 agrees at 7 bases. The V gene's germline CDR1 is MGHRA and CDR2 YSYEKL. The CDR3 runs 16 residues. J gave up 1 base and V 4 bases, and 10 bases lay outside the gene matches. The CDR3 bases are TGCGCCAGCAGCCCCCGGGCGGGGGAGGGGTCCTACGAGCAGTACTTC. Amino acids: CASSPRAGEGSYEQYF.

J is TRBJ2-2 and V is TRBV5-1; D perhaps matches TRBD1 (7 bases). V dropped 2 bases and J dropped 4 bases, with 15 bases sitting between them. The CDR3 has 16 amino acids. The germline V gene has CDR1 SGHRS and CDR2 YFSETQ. The CDR3: CASSFRGTVGTGELFF. For the CDR3, the DNA is TGCGCCAGCAGCTTCCGGGGGACAGTCGGCACCGGGGAGCTGTTTTTT.

The V and J genes are TRBV5-6 and TRBJ2-1; a weak D match, TRBD1 (6 bases). With 7 bases removed from V and 2 bases from J, the gap between germline ends came to 16 bases. Germline-derived CDR1 and CDR2 are SGHDT and YYEEEE. There are 15 residues in the CDR3. In nucleotides, the CDR3 is TGTGCCAGCGGCCAATACAGGGAACCCTACAATGAGCAGTTCTTC. It specifies CASGQYREPYNEQFF.

The V gene is TRBV6-6, the J gene TRBJ2-7, with D hard to call. The length of the CDR3 is 11 residues. In germline, CDR1 is MNHNY, CDR2 SVGAGI (reference sequence). With 10 bases removed from V and 3 bases from J, the gap between germline ends came to 10 bases. The CDR3 DNA is TGTGCCACCGAGAAGCTCTACGAGCAGTACTTC. Its translation: CATEKLYEQYF.

The chain is built from TRBV5-1 and TRBJ1-3; 7 nucleotides align to TRBD1. With 5 bases clipped from V and 0 bases from J, the junction kept 8 bases outside the gene matches. Germline assignment: CDR1 SGHRS and CDR2 YFSETQ. This CDR3 is built from 16 residues. The CDR3 loop reads CASRNPDRVSGNTIYF. The CDR3 DNA follows: TGCGCCAGCAGAAATCCCGACAGGGTCTCTGGAAACACCATATATTTT.

The gene calls are TRBV5-4 and TRBJ1-2; 9 positions match TRBD1. J was trimmed by 8 bases and V by 4 bases; bases with no gene match: 6. The CDR3 consists of 13 residues. Germline V gives CDR1 SGHNT, CDR2 YYREEE (reference sequence). The CDR3 DNA reads TGTGCCAGCAGCCTGACCGGGACAGGGGGCTACACCTTC. This translates into CASSLTGTGGYTF. Drawing the rest from reference TRBV5-4 and TRBJ1-2, the complete variable domain is ETGVTQSPTHLIKTRGQQVTLRCSSQSGHNTVSWYQQALGQGPQFIFQYYREEENGRGNFPPRFSGLQFPNYSSELNVNALELDDSALYLCASSLTGTGGYTFGSGTRLTVV.

The chain uses TRBV5-1 and TRBJ2-5; D possibly corresponds to TRBD2 (5 bases). Germline CDR1 is SGHRS and CDR2 is YFSETQ. The CDR3 spans 14 residues. Between the trimmed V and J ends, which lost 0 bases and 5 bases, there was a span of 11 bases. CDR3 in amino acids: CASSLEGTGETQYF. CDR3 nucleotides: TGCGCCAGCAGCTTGGAGGGTACGGGGGAGACCCAGTACTTC.

For the CDR3, the DNA is TGTGCCAGCAGCTCGTCTAACGCGAATAATGAAAAACTGTTTTTT. Amino acids: CASSSSNANNEKLFF. The rearrangement joins TRBV5-5 to TRBJ1-4, with D uncertain. Germline values: CDR1 SGHKS, CDR2 YYEKEE (reference sequence). The CDR3 spans 15 residues. The V end lost 3 bases, the J end lost 4 bases, and 13 bases lay between the germline ends.

V and J are TRBV20-1 and TRBJ2-5, with a tentative D call TRBD1 (5 bases). Germline-derived CDR1 and CDR2 are DFQATT and SNEGSKA (reference sequence). The ends were cut back, 3 bases at V and 2 bases at J, with 7 bases in the middle. This CDR3 contains 12 residues. CDR3 nucleotide sequence: TGCAGTGCTAGTCCAGGGCAAGAGACCCAGTACTTC. Amino acids: CSASPGQETQYF.

The chain combines TRBV29-1 with TRBJ2-7; the D gene is possibly TRBD1 (6 bases). V lost 5 bases and J lost 3, with 17 bases in between. This CDR3 region has 14 residues. Germline lookup yields CDR1 SQVTM and CDR2 ANQGSEA. Here the CDR3 DNA reads TGCAGCGTTTCCTCAGGGGCGATAAACTACGAGCAGTACTTC. It specifies CSVSSGAINYEQYF.

V usage is TRBV5-1 and J usage is TRBJ2-7, with 8 bases fitting TRBD1. The CDR3 has 15 residues. Germline V CDR1 and CDR2: SGHRS, YFSETQ. The J segment lost 2 bases and the V segment lost 4 bases, leaving 8 bases of the junction unmatched. CDR3 sequence reads: CASSRGTGETYEQYF. The CDR3 DNA sequence: TGCGCCAGCAGCCGGGGGACAGGAGAAACCTACGAGCAGTACTTC.

The CDR3 nucleotides are TGTGCCAGCAGCTTGTCAGGCTACAGGGGAGCCTATGGCTACACCTTC. Protein product: CASSLSGYRGAYGYTF. The chain links TRBV5-5 to TRBJ1-2; 7 bases line up with TRBD1. CDR1 is SGHKS and CDR2 is YYEKEE in the germline V gene (reference sequence). Trimming at V came to 1 base and at J to 4 bases, leaving 10 bases not matched to a gene. CDR3 size: 16 residues.

This rearrangement joins TRBV7-6 to TRBJ1-1; a possible D gene is TRBD1 (5 bases). CDR1 and CDR2 from the germline V gene are SGHVS and FNYEAQ. This CDR3 region has 16 residues. Trimming cost V 3 bases and J 5 bases, with 19 bases left between them. The CDR3 DNA follows: TGTGCCAGCAGCTTGGAACCACAGGAAGGCGGAACTGAAGCTTTCTTT. Its protein is CASSLEPQEGGTEAFF.

The V call is TRBV2, the J call TRBJ1-6; TRBD1 might be the D (6 bases). Germline CDR1 SNHLY, CDR2 FYNNEI. V was pared by 6 bases and J by 6 bases, with 15 bases between. This CDR3 has 15 amino acids. The CDR3 region is CASRSGTQLNSPLHF. Written as DNA, the CDR3 is TGTGCCAGCAGATCCGGGACACAACTTAATTCACCCCTCCACTTT.

J is TRBJ2-1 and V is TRBV9; 14 bases are shared with TRBD2. The V gene end was trimmed by 3 bases and the J gene end by 8 bases; junction bases not matched to a gene: 10. This CDR3 region has 17 residues. Looked up from germline, CDR1 is SGDLS and CDR2 is YYNGEE. DNA of the CDR3: TGTGCCAGCAGCGCGACTAGCGGGGGGGCGAACCGCCATGAGCAGTTCTTC. Protein: CASSATSGGANRHEQFF.

The sample holds one count of this clone. The rearrangement links TRBV5-1 to TRBJ2-3; D remains unclear. Looked up from germline, CDR1 is SGHRS and CDR2 is YFSETQ. Between the trimmed V and J ends, which lost 0 bases and 0 bases, there was a span of 11 bases. There are 16 residues in the CDR3. DNA of the CDR3: TGCGCCAGCAGCTTGGAACGGAGTACTAGCACAGATACGCAGTATTTT. It is translated as CASSLERSTSTDTQYF.

The chain has TRBV5-1 and TRBJ2-1, with unresolved D. From germline, CDR1 is SGHRS and CDR2 YFSETQ. Between the trimmed V and J ends, which lost 2 bases and 0 bases, there was a span of 12 bases. The CDR3 extends over 16 amino acids. The CDR3 reads CASSFRQGRSYNEQFF. The CDR3 bases are TGCGCCAGCAGCTTCCGACAAGGTCGCTCCTACAATGAGCAGTTCTTC.

The chain is built from TRBV7-3 and TRBJ2-5; 11 nucleotides align to TRBD2. CDR3 length: 15 amino acids. Germline lookup yields CDR1 SGHTA and CDR2 FQGTGA. V dropped 3 bases and J dropped 5; count of bases not matched to a gene: 5. CDR3 loop: CASSLTSGAHETQYF. In DNA form, the CDR3 reads TGTGCCAGCAGCTTGACTAGCGGGGCTCATGAGACCCAGTACTTC.

V gene TRBV6-1 combines with J gene TRBJ2-5; no clear D. Germline-derived CDR1 and CDR2 are MNHNS and SASEGT. This CDR3 spans 12 amino acids. V shed 2 bases and J shed 7 bases, with 8 bases lying between them. CDR3 sequence (DNA): TGTGCCAGCAGTGAAATAGTACCGACCCAGTACTTC. Encoded protein: CASSEIVPTQYF.

The chain is built from TRBV29-1 and TRBJ2-1, with D perhaps matching TRBD1 (6 bases). Trimming shortened V by 2 bases and J by 0 bases, and 8 bases separated the two germline ends. CDR1 and CDR2 (germline): SQVTM, ANQGSEA. This CDR3 comprises 14 residues. CDR3 residues: CSVEKGVSYNEQFF. The CDR3 region has the DNA TGCAGCGTTGAAAAGGGGGTCTCCTACAATGAGCAGTTCTTC.

The chain uses TRBV12-3 or TRBV12-4 and TRBJ1-5; unclear D gene. CDR3 length: 12 residues. Trimming stripped 7 bases from V and 0 bases from J, with 4 bases between. Here the CDR3 DNA reads TGTGCCAGCACTCGTAGCAATCAGCCCCAGCATTTT. It yields the protein CASTRSNQPQHF.

This clone was counted once. The gene calls are TRBV3-1 (or the pseudogene TRBV3-2) and TRBJ2-4, with 8 bases fitting TRBD1. The CDR3 totals 16 residues. After removal of 2 bases from V and 2 bases from J, the junction contained 5 bases not matched to a gene. Germline assignment: CDR1 LGHDT and CDR2 YNNKEL (reference sequence). In DNA form, the CDR3 reads TGTGCCAGCAGCCAACAGGGGGCGCTGACCAAAAACATTCAGTACTTC. It is translated as CASSQQGALTKNIQYF.